A single sample is the source of the 17 T cell receptor beta chains below, sequenced in a study of PD-L1 blockade in urothelial cancer. Time point indicated: peripheral blood 6 weeks after treatment start. Data came from immunoSEQ multiplex PCR; TCRdb stores just in-frame clones and leaves some out. This sample yields tens of thousands of clones, of which around 80% are seen a single time; 2.5% to 3.5% belongs to the top ten. Sequences were derived from PBMCs, sampled around atezolizumab (anti-PD-L1) treatment. The receptor source for this set is a man between 65 and 85 years old with urothelial cancer.

The J gene is TRBJ2-1, the V gene TRBV5-5; 8 bases fit TRBD1. The CDR3 has 15 residues. The germline gives CDR1 SGHKS, CDR2 YYEKEE (reference sequence). V was pared by 4 bases and J by 10 bases, with 13 bases of the junction left unmatched. This CDR3 is CASSMVGTGKFEQFF. CDR3 DNA: TGTGCCAGCAGCATGGTGGGGACAGGCAAGTTCGAGCAGTTCTTC.

V gene TRBV5-4 combines with J gene TRBJ2-1; 7 bases are shared with TRBD1. Germline V gene lookup returns CDR1 SGHNT and CDR2 YYREEE (reference sequence). CDR3 length: 13 amino acids. V was clipped by 4 bases and J by 9 bases; unmatched bases: 7. The CDR3 loop is CASSPGTALEQFF. For the CDR3, the DNA is TGTGCCAGCAGCCCAGGGACAGCGCTTGAGCAGTTCTTC.

The J gene is TRBJ2-1, the V gene TRBV5-1; 11 nucleotides align to TRBD2. The germline V gene has CDR1 SGHRS and CDR2 YFSETQ. The CDR3 is 15 residues long. J gave up 7 bases and V 4 bases, and 7 bases lay outside the gene matches. The CDR3 bases are TGCGCCAGCAGCAAACTAGCGGGAGTAGATAATGAGCAGTTCTTC. It is translated as CASSKLAGVDNEQFF.

The chain recombines TRBV28 with TRBJ1-2, with 10 bases matching TRBD1. The CDR3 runs 13 residues. The V segment lost 6 bases and the J segment 7 bases; nucleotides outside the gene matches: 5. Germline loops: CDR1 MDHEN, CDR2 SYDVKM. CDR3: CASRRQGARGYTF. DNA for the CDR3: TGTGCCAGCAGGAGACAGGGGGCACGTGGCTACACCTTC.

The chain uses TRBV25-1 and TRBJ1-1; TRBD1 aligns across 8 bases. V lost 3 bases, J lost 2 bases, and 5 bases stayed unmatched. CDR1 is MGHDK and CDR2 is SYGVNS in the germline V gene. CDR3 length: 15 residues. CDR3: CASSDSPGGNTEAFF. CDR3 sequence (DNA): TGTGCCAGCAGTGATTCCCCAGGGGGCAACACTGAAGCTTTCTTT.

In DNA, the CDR3 is TGTGCCAGTAGTATAGATACTGGGGGGGTCCGGGATGAGCAGTTCTTC. It encodes CASSIDTGGVRDEQFF. The chain is built from TRBV19 and TRBJ2-1, with TRBD2 identical over 7 bases. Germline V gives CDR1 LNHDA, CDR2 SQIVND (reference sequence). Trimming took 0 bases from V and 8 from J; bases not matched to a gene: 10. The CDR3 runs to 16 residues.

This clone was counted between two and nine times. The chain links TRBV6-5 to TRBJ2-7, with 8 bases lining up with TRBD1. Trimming cost V 6 bases and J 5 bases; bases outside gene matches: 9. This CDR3 is 14 amino acids long. The germline V gene has CDR1 MNHEY and CDR2 SVGAGI. CDR3 DNA sequence: TGTGCCAGCAGGACAGCAGGGGGCCCCCACGAGCAGTACTTC. Residues: CASRTAGGPHEQYF.

V is TRBV5-6 and J is TRBJ2-6; D is unresolved. Germline CDR1 and CDR2: SGHDT and YYEEEE. The CDR3 length is 13 residues. The V end was cut by 7 bases, the J end by 4 bases, with 9 bases between. CDR3 amino acids: CASLPSGANVLTF. The CDR3 nucleotides are TGTGCCAGCCTACCCTCCGGGGCCAACGTCCTGACTTTC.

The chain combines TRBV15 with TRBJ1-2, with 7 positions matching TRBD1. The junction had 9 bases not matched to a gene; V was cut back by 1 base and J by 4 bases. The CDR3 has 16 residues. From germline, CDR1 is LNHNV and CDR2 YYDKDF (reference sequence). CDR3 nucleotide sequence: TGTGCCACCAGCAGAGGGGCTACAGGGGCCATCTATGGCTACACCTTC. Its protein product is CATSRGATGAIYGYTF. Looking up the rest from reference TRBV15 and TRBJ1-2 gives the full variable domain: DAMVIQNPRYQVTQFGKPVTLSCSQTLNHNVMYWYQQKSSQAPKLLFHYYDKDFNNEADTPDNFQSRRPNTSFCFLDIRSPGLGDTAMYLCATSRGATGAIYGYTFGSGTRLTVV.

This chain uses TRBV4-1 with TRBJ2-4, with D maybe TRBD1 (5 bases). Between the trimmed V and J ends, which lost 3 bases and 5 bases, there was a span of 17 bases. Germline-derived CDR1 and CDR2 are MGHRA and YSYEKL. CDR3 length: 16 amino acids. CDR3 sequence reads: CASSQQGSLPENIQYF. The CDR3 bases are TGCGCCAGCAGCCAGCAGGGTTCTTTACCCGAAAACATTCAGTACTTC.

The V and J genes are TRBV7-2 and TRBJ1-6, with D possibly being TRBD1 (5 bases). The CDR3 extends over 15 amino acids. CDR1 and CDR2 (germline): SGHTA, FQGNSA. The V end was cut by 1 base, the J end by 10 bases, with 14 bases between. The CDR3 spells CASSLEAGKGSPLHF. CDR3 in DNA: TGTGCCAGCAGCTTAGAAGCAGGGAAGGGCTCACCCCTCCACTTT.

This chain links TRBV4-3 with TRBJ1-2, with 9 bases identical to TRBD1. Germline lookup yields CDR1 LGHNA and CDR2 YSLEER. CDR3 length: 13 amino acids. J gave up 8 bases and V 4 bases, and 5 bases lay outside the gene matches. The CDR3 reads CASSPGTGLGYTF. The CDR3 DNA reads TGCGCCAGCAGCCCGGGGACAGGGTTAGGCTACACCTTC.

This clone was seen once. The chain joins TRBV18 to TRBJ2-1, with D tentatively TRBD1 (5 bases). The germline V gene encodes CDR1 KGHSH and CDR2 LQKENI. The CDR3 is 16 amino acids. V dropped 5 bases and J dropped 0 bases, with 14 bases sitting between them. The CDR3, as DNA: TGTGCCAGCTCATTTGGTGGGGCTAGCTCCTACAATGAGCAGTTCTTC. It encodes CASSFGGASSYNEQFF.

This rearrangement joins TRBV11-1 to TRBJ2-7; D is perhaps TRBD2 (6 bases). CDR3 size: 14 residues. V shed 2 bases and J shed 7 bases, with 15 bases lying between them. Germline assignment: CDR1 SGHAT and CDR2 FQDESV (reference sequence). The chain's CDR3 is CASSLLVPGDEQYF. The CDR3 nucleotides are TGTGCCAGCAGCTTACTTGTTCCGGGGGATGAGCAGTACTTC.

The rearrangement uses TRBV5-6 and TRBJ1-2; perhaps TRBD1 as D (5 bases). The CDR3 spans 15 residues. Deletions cut 4 bases from V and 1 base from J, with 14 bases between. Germline loops: CDR1 SGHDT, CDR2 YYEEEE. CDR3 DNA: TGTGCCAGCAGCCCCGAGACAGAAATTAACTATGGCTACACCTTC. Its protein product is CASSPETEINYGYTF.

The rearrangement links TRBV5-6 to TRBJ2-3, with D perhaps TRBD1 (5 bases). CDR1 is SGHDT, CDR2 YYEEEE, per germline. The CDR3 is made up of 14 amino acids. V was cut by 0 bases and J by 6 bases, with 11 bases left in between. DNA of the CDR3: TGTGCCAGCAGCTTGGAACAGGTCATCGATACGCAGTATTTT. This sequence encodes CASSLEQVIDTQYF. Full variable domain (outside the CDR3, taken from reference TRBV5-6 and TRBJ2-3): DAGVTQSPTHLIKTRGQQVTLRCSPKSGHDTVSWYQQALGQGPQFIFQYYEEEERQRGNFPDRFSGHQFPNYSSELNVNALLLGDSALYLCASSLEQVIDTQYFGPGTRLTVL.

J is TRBJ2-3 and V is TRBV4-3, with 8 positions matching TRBD1. Trimming removed 6 bases from V and 3 bases from J; junction bases left unmatched: 14. This CDR3 spans 17 amino acids. CDR1 and CDR2 from the germline V gene are LGHNA and YSLEER. The CDR3 nucleotides are TGCGCCAGCAGTCCCGGGACAGGTAAAATGGGGACAGATACGCAGTATTTT. Amino acids: CASSPGTGKMGTDTQYF.